This TCR beta chain was recorded in a study of ipilimumab plus nivolumab after autologous stem cell transplantation. Study context: Patients received a median of about five ipilimumab and roughly eight nivolumab doses. The DLBCL group included primary refractory and relapsed cases.

Profiling relied on immunoSEQ multiplex PCR, and the TCRdb table lists in-frame clones only, not all of them. The sample carries some 17,000 clones, roughly 80% recorded once. V lost 0 bases, J lost 4 bases, and 9 bases lay in between. CDR3 size: 14 residues. Germline values: CDR1 SGHTA, CDR2 FQGNSA. Starting 14 to 28 days after autologous transplant, ipilimumab 1 mg/kg was given. The sequence was obtained from a male donor with diffuse large B-cell lymphoma. The sequences come from PBMCs, collected in a trial of ipilimumab plus nivolumab as post-transplant consolidation. The rearrangement joins TRBV7-2 to TRBJ1-1; D is ambiguous. The CDR3 DNA reads as TGTGCCAGCAGCTTAGCCTCATCCATCACTGAAGCTTTCTTT. The encoded protein is CASSLASSITEAFF.